Listed here is a single TCR beta chain. The sample comes from a study of blood T cell repertoires in COVID-19. Study-level background: Acute and convalescent COVID-19 specimens originated in the United States, Italy and Spain. T cells, B-cell-depleted T cells, or PBMCs supplied cDNA or gDNA.

As originally analysed: It was from reference gene primer amplification that nucleated cell counts were estimated. Profiled with immunoSEQ multiplex PCR; TCRdb holds only in-frame clones, not every one. V and J calls and clone size are as listed in that table; D and trimming were resolved from the DNA. Altogether about 200,000 clones are present, approximately 90% being singletons, with the ten largest covering approximately 6.2%. The CDR3 sequence is 14 residues long. From germline, CDR1 is SGHTA and CDR2 FQGNSA. V was clipped by 2 bases and J by 8 bases, with 15 bases between them. Sequenced material: peripheral blood. V usage is TRBV7-2 and J usage is TRBJ1-2; D may be TRBD1 (5 bases). The sequence was obtained from a man aged 60 to 69 who had recovered from COVID-19. CDR3 nucleotides: TGTGCCAGCAGCTTAAACGGAGGGGCTCACGGCTACACCTTC. Its protein is CASSLNGGAHGYTF. The entire variable domain, with the rest obtained from reference TRBV7-2 and TRBJ1-2, is as follows: GAGVSQSPSNKVTEKGKDVELRCDPISGHTALYWYRQSLGQGLEFLIYFQGNSAPDKSGLPSDRFSAERTGGSVSTLTIQRTQQEDSAVYLCASSLNGGAHGYTFGSGTRLTVV.